This TCR beta chain was documented in a study of prognosis after radiotherapy for stage I lung cancer. Amplification of TCR beta CDR3 from genomic DNA used two-round multiplex PCR. Primers targeting each individual TRBV and TRBJ gene were applied in first-round PCR. Using its own MiXCR run on the multiplex PCR reads, TCRdb lists one record per CDR3 protein. The data show about 26,000 distinct CDR3 sequences, with approximately 29% seen just once and around 35% held by the top ten. This clonotype was observed a few times. This may arise from a read error, as a much more abundant clone is one base away. Germline V gene sequence: CDR1 SGDLS, CDR2 YYNGEE. This CDR3 is 12 amino acids long.

The TCR was taken from a donor over 45 with non-small cell lung cancer. Specimen: PBMCs, collected before or after stereotactic body radiation therapy (not recorded which). This sequence joins TRBV9 and TRBJ1-2; a weak D match, TRBD1 (5 bases). CDR3 in DNA: TGTGCCAGCAGGGAGGGGAACTGTGGCTACACCTTC. Amino acids: CASREGNCGYTF. The full variable domain, its missing parts supplied by reference TRBV9 and TRBJ1-2, is DSGVTQTPKHLITATGQRVTLRCSPRSGDLSVYWYQQSLDQGLQFLIQYYNGEERAKGNILERFSAQQFPDLHSELNLSSLELGDSALYFCASREGNCGYTFGSGTRLTVV.